A selection of T cell receptor beta chains follows, all from one sample in a study of blood T cell repertoires in COVID-19. The repertoire was sequenced with immunoSEQ multiplex PCR; TCRdb's copy has only in-frame clones and lacks some. The sample lists some 93,000 clones; around four fifths were seen once. Sequencing was performed on peripheral blood. These receptors were collected from a man aged 70 or older with acute or convalescent COVID-19. The CDR3 runs from the conserved cysteine through the conserved F or W. The order of the fields is J gene, D gene, clone size, V gene, CDR3 protein, CDR3 DNA. The D gene is left open where the match is weak. Some rows have no size entry. The others give once, few or many, or a class for an expanded clone.

J: TRBJ2-3; D: NA; size: NA; V: TRBV6-2/TRBV6-3; CDR3: CASSKGHYSTDTQYF; DNA: TGTGCCAGCAGTAAAGGACACTATAGCACAGATACGCAGTATTTT
J: TRBJ2-5; D: TRBD2; size: NA; V: TRBV5-1; CDR3: CASSLSSGSVETQYF; DNA: TGCGCCAGCAGCTTAAGTAGCGGGAGCGTAGAGACCCAGTACTTC
J: TRBJ1-1; D: NA; size: once; V: TRBV7-8; CDR3: CASNSLVGPGAFF; DNA: TGTGCCAGCAACTCACTAGTCGGGCCTGGGGCTTTCTTT
J: TRBJ1-1; D: NA; size: NA; V: TRBV7-9; CDR3: CASSQSGAPGAEAFF; DNA: TGTGCCAGCAGCCAATCGGGTGCCCCTGGTGCTGAAGCTTTCTTT
J: TRBJ2-2; D: NA; size: NA; V: TRBV30; CDR3: CAWSPGNTGELFF; DNA: TGTGCCTGGAGTCCAGGGAACACCGGGGAGCTGTTTTTT
J: TRBJ2-5; D: NA; size: few; V: TRBV15; CDR3: CATSRDLSTGSRETQYF; DNA: TGTGCCACCAGCAGAGATCTGTCGACAGGCTCAAGGGAGACCCAGTACTTC
J: TRBJ1-5; D: TRBD1; size: NA; V: TRBV19; CDR3: CATQGTGSLESNQPQHF; DNA: TGTGCCACCCAAGGGACAGGGAGTCTGGAAAGCAATCAGCCCCAGCATTTT
J: TRBJ1-5; D: TRBD1; size: NA; V: TRBV28; CDR3: CASSLYANRGQDQPQHF; DNA: TGTGCCAGCAGTTTATACGCAAACAGGGGGCAGGATCAGCCCCAGCATTTT
J: TRBJ2-1; D: TRBD2; size: once; V: TRBV11-2; CDR3: CASSLDWGGLAKNNEQFF; DNA: TGTGCCAGCAGCTTAGATTGGGGAGGACTAGCGAAGAACAATGAGCAGTTCTTC
J: TRBJ1-1; D: TRBD1; size: once; V: TRBV28; CDR3: CASGPTGAKNTEAFF; DNA: TGTGCCAGCGGTCCGACAGGGGCAAAGAACACTGAAGCTTTCTTT
J: TRBJ2-3; D: TRBD2; size: NA; V: TRBV28; CDR3: CASSERGGPTDTQYF; DNA: TGTGCCAGCAGTGAGCGGGGGGGCCCCACAGATACGCAGTATTTT
J: TRBJ1-2; D: TRBD1; size: NA; V: TRBV2; CDR3: CASIDRAVNYGYTF; DNA: TGTGCCAGCATTGACAGGGCTGTCAACTATGGCTACACCTTC
J: TRBJ1-4; D: NA; size: few; V: TRBV20-1; CDR3: CSAIQGRQLFF; DNA: TGCAGTGCTATTCAGGGTAGGCAACTGTTTTTT
J: TRBJ1-4; D: TRBD1; size: NA; V: TRBV29-1; CDR3: CSGATGQQKLFF; DNA: TGCAGCGGCGCGACAGGGCAGCAAAAACTGTTTTTT
J: TRBJ2-3; D: NA; size: NA; V: TRBV5-4; CDR3: CASSLGGRTSTDTQYF; DNA: TGTGCCAGCAGCTTGGGAGGCAGAACTAGCACAGATACGCAGTATTTT
J: TRBJ2-7; D: NA; size: NA; V: TRBV28; CDR3: CASSLPTLVQFQYF; DNA: TGTGCCAGCTCCCTTCCCACACTAGTGCAGTTTCAGTACTTC
J: TRBJ2-1; D: TRBD2; size: NA; V: TRBV19; CDR3: CASTNSGRAGGNEQFF; DNA: TGTGCCAGTACCAATAGCGGGAGGGCCGGGGGCAATGAGCAGTTCTTC
J: TRBJ1-2; D: TRBD1; size: NA; V: TRBV6-5; CDR3: CASSETGPNYGYTF; DNA: TGTGCCAGCAGCGAGACAGGGCCTAACTATGGCTACACCTTC
J: TRBJ2-4; D: TRBD2; size: NA; V: TRBV28; CDR3: CASSGEGLAKNIQYF; DNA: TGTGCCAGCAGTGGGGAGGGCTTAGCCAAAAACATTCAGTACTTC